A single sample is the source of the 21 T cell receptor beta chains below, sequenced in a study of blood T cells in healthy people across ages. Alongside a J-beta primer mix, a sample-barcoded 5' primer served in a second PCR lasting 7 to 11 cycles. From the 5' RACE reads, TCRdb called clonotypes with MiXCR, one entry per CDR3 protein. In the table there are about 640,000 distinct CDR3 sequences, approximately 30% of which are singletons. The specimen was blood. These receptors all stem from a woman at least 80 years old in good health.

In this sample, this clonotype turned up a few times. The CDR3 is CASSSLRGLSYNEQFF. CDR3 bases: TGTGCCAGCAGCTCCTTGAGGGGCCTTTCCTACAATGAGCAGTTCTTC. The V call is TRBV7-9, the J call TRBJ2-1; D may correspond to TRBD1 or TRBD2 (5 bases each). Germline values: CDR1 SEHNR, CDR2 FQNEAQ (reference sequence). The CDR3 has 16 amino acids. Trimming removed 4 bases at V and 1 base at J, with 14 bases between.

This clonotype was seen at least ten times. The chain employs TRBV20-1 and TRBJ2-3, with 8 bases matching TRBD2. The CDR3 is made up of 14 amino acids. The germline CDR1 and CDR2 sequences are DFQATT and SNEGSKA (reference sequence). The trim removed 0 bases at V and 11 bases at J, leaving 10 bases unmatched. The CDR3 region is CSARDRGQAGGQYF. For the CDR3, the DNA is TGCAGTGCTAGAGATAGAGGGCAGGCGGGGGGGCAGTATTTT.

This chain joins TRBV7-2 and TRBJ1-5; D call uncertain. This CDR3 comprises 15 residues. Trimming pared 3 bases from V and 2 bases from J, leaving 11 bases between. From germline, CDR1 is SGHTA and CDR2 FQGNSA. The DNA of the CDR3 is TGTGCCAGCAGCTTCGTCGGCCTTGGCAATCAGCCCCAGCATTTT. This codes for CASSFVGLGNQPQHF. Together with reference TRBV7-2 and TRBJ1-5, the CDR3 gives the full variable domain: GAGVSQSPSNKVTEKGKDVELRCDPISGHTALYWYRQSLGQGLEFLIYFQGNSAPDKSGLPSDRFSAERTGGSVSTLTIQRTQQEDSAVYLCASSFVGLGNQPQHFGDGTRLSIL.

About this clonotype: This may stem from a read error, because a much larger clone lies one nucleotide away. The genes are TRBV7-2 and TRBJ2-3; 7 nucleotides align to TRBD2. There are 16 residues in the CDR3. Germline V lookup: CDR1 SGHTA, CDR2 FQGNSA. CDR3 protein: CVSSQTSRKGTDTQYF. For the CDR3, the DNA is TGTGTCAGCAGCCAGACTAGCAGAAAGGGCACAGATACGCAGTATTTT. The whole variable domain, filled in from reference TRBV7-2 and TRBJ2-3, reads GAGVSQSPSNKVTEKGKDVELRCDPISGHTALYWYRQSLGQGLEFLIYFQGNSAPDKSGLPSDRFSAERTGGSVSTLTIQRTQQEDSAVYLCVSSQTSRKGTDTQYFGPGTRLTVL.

This clonotype has ten or more counts. The germline gene is not matched at one end of the junction; a read error may be the cause. This rearrangement joins TRBV12-3 or TRBV12-4 to TRBJ2-5; 10 bases map to TRBD2. The CDR3 runs to 14 residues. CDR3 sequence reads: CASSVAGGFETQYF. The DNA for the CDR3 is TGTGCCAGCAGTGTAGCGGGGGGATTTGAGACCCAGTACTTC.

In regard to this clonotype: This may come from a read error, since a much larger clone is one base off. The V call is TRBV24-1, the J call TRBJ2-7; TRBD2 matches at 12 bases. This CDR3 has 14 residues. The V and J ends lost 9 bases and 7 bases, in that order; junction bases with no gene match: 9. Germline V CDR1 and CDR2: KGHDR, SFDVKD. The CDR3 spells CATASGGAYNEQYF. The CDR3 DNA is TGTGCCACCGCTAGCGGGGGGGCCTACAATGAGCAGTACTTC.

The chain employs TRBV28 and TRBJ1-1; 8 bases line up with TRBD1. The CDR3 totals 16 residues. V shed 5 bases, J shed 1 base, and the junction held 9 bases outside the gene matches. The germline CDR1 and CDR2 sequences are MDHEN and SYDVKM. CDR3 loop: CASSPPQGVGNTEAFF. CDR3 in DNA: TGTGCCAGCAGTCCCCCACAGGGGGTCGGGAACACTGAAGCTTTCTTT.

The chain is built from TRBV6-1 and TRBJ2-3; D is undetermined. The CDR3 runs 15 residues. Germline CDR1 reads MNHNS; CDR2 reads SASEGT. V was cut by 4 bases and J by 1 base, with 12 bases left in between. The CDR3 here is CASSATQSRTDTQYF. The CDR3 DNA reads TGTGCCAGCAGTGCAACGCAGAGCCGCACAGATACGCAGTATTTT.

This clonotype has more than one count but fewer than ten. The rearrangement joins TRBV7-2 to TRBJ2-7, with 8 bases matching TRBD2. Germline V CDR1 and CDR2: SGHTA, FQGNSA. Trimming removed 1 base from V and 4 bases from J; junction bases left unmatched: 6. The CDR3 is 15 amino acids. The CDR3 here is CASSLVGGGRYEQYF. DNA of the CDR3: TGTGCCAGCAGCTTAGTTGGCGGGGGGAGGTACGAGCAGTACTTC.

Many counts were recorded for this clonotype. V is TRBV28 and J is TRBJ1-5; D might be TRBD1 (5 bases). The V gene lost 7 bases and the J gene lost 7 bases, with 20 bases spanning the gap. Per germline, CDR1 MDHEN and CDR2 SYDVKM. CDR3 length: 15 residues. The CDR3 DNA reads TGTGCCAGCAAGACGGGACTGCGGGCAGGCCAGCCCCAGCATTTT. Translating it yields CASKTGLRAGQPQHF.

The chain employs TRBV7-9 and TRBJ2-1, with unresolved D. CDR3 length: 17 residues. From germline, CDR1 is SEHNR and CDR2 FQNEAQ (reference sequence). V gave up 5 bases and J gave up 0 bases, with 17 bases separating them. CDR3 sequence (DNA): TGTGCCAGCAGCGGTGCGACACCCCTTTCCTCCTACAATGAGCAGTTCTTC. This translates into CASSGATPLSSYNEQFF.

This clonotype was counted many times. The genes are TRBV2 and TRBJ2-5; 8 bases line up with TRBD2. Germline CDR1 and CDR2: SNHLY and FYNNEI. This CDR3 contains 17 residues. V lost 7 bases and J lost 5; bases outside the gene matches: 18. Written as DNA, the CDR3 is TGTGCCAGCAATCGATACGCCGGGACTAGAGTTCGGGAGACCCAGTACTTC. Encoded protein: CASNRYAGTRVRETQYF.

This clonotype was seen only a few times. The chain links TRBV5-1 to TRBJ1-4; D unclear. Germline values: CDR1 SGHRS, CDR2 YFSETQ. Trimming shortened V by 4 bases and J by 7 bases, and 17 bases separated the two germline ends. The CDR3 length is 15 residues. This CDR3 is CASSPSRASLEKLFF. CDR3 DNA: TGCGCCAGCAGCCCCTCCCGGGCCTCTCTTGAAAAACTGTTTTTT.

This clonotype was found many times. J is TRBJ2-5 and V is TRBV20-1; TRBD2 matches 7 bases. The CDR3 consists of 13 residues. Germline V CDR1 and CDR2: DFQATT, SNEGSKA (reference sequence). Trimming removed 1 base from V and 5 bases from J; junction bases left unmatched: 4. CDR3 sequence (DNA): TGCAGTGCTAGAGTAGTCGGGGGGGAGACCCAGTACTTC. Amino acid sequence: CSARVVGGETQYF.

The genes are TRBV6-1 and TRBJ1-1; TRBD1 matches 9 bases. Germline V CDR1 and CDR2: MNHNS, SASEGT. Trimming removed 7 bases from V and 5 bases from J; junction bases left unmatched: 8. This CDR3 region has 14 residues. CDR3 nucleotides: TGTGCCAGCACAATAACAGGGGGCCGAACTGAAGCTTTCTTT. Translated: CASTITGGRTEAFF.

In this sample, this clonotype turned up many times. The rearrangement uses TRBV7-2 and TRBJ2-1, with 10 bases lining up with TRBD2. The CDR3 extends over 15 amino acids. Trimming took 5 bases from V and 6 from J; bases not matched to a gene: 7. Germline V gives CDR1 SGHTA, CDR2 FQGNSA. The CDR3 region is CASSPPGTSVNEQFF. Here the CDR3 DNA reads TGTGCCAGCAGCCCGCCCGGGACTAGCGTCAATGAGCAGTTCTTC.

The chain couples TRBV6-6 to TRBJ1-3; D unclear. In germline, CDR1 is MNHNY, CDR2 SVGAGI (reference sequence). The CDR3 has 16 residues. V lost 0 bases and J lost 0, with 9 bases in between. CDR3 sequence reads: CASSYSKSHSGNTIYF. For the CDR3, the DNA is TGTGCCAGCAGTTACTCGAAATCGCACTCTGGAAACACCATATATTTT.

Points on this clonotype: This may be a read error: a much more frequent sequence differs by one nucleotide. J is TRBJ1-5 and V is TRBV10-3; no reliable D call. Germline CDR1 ENHRY, CDR2 SYGVKD. The CDR3 is made up of 13 amino acids. DNA for the CDR3: TGTGCCATCAGTGTGACGGGGAATCGGCCCCAGCATTTT. Its translation is CAISVTGNRPQHF.

This clonotype was detected ten times or more. The genes are TRBV7-8 and TRBJ1-2, with unresolved D. The CDR3 is 15 residues long. The germline CDR1 and CDR2 sequences are SGHVS and FQNEAQ. V was trimmed by 1 base and J by 6 bases, leaving 15 bases between them. The CDR3 here is CASSLGGTTTDGYTF. As DNA, the CDR3 is TGTGCCAGCAGCTTAGGTGGCACCACCACGGATGGCTACACCTTC.

This clonotype occurred many times. CDR3 loop: CASSLIGSEQYF. As DNA, the CDR3 is TGTGCCAGCAGTTTAATAGGGTCCGAGCAGTACTTC. The gene calls are TRBV12-3 or TRBV12-4 and TRBJ2-7; D ambiguous. The CDR3 sequence is 12 residues long. The ends were cut back, 2 bases at V and 6 bases at J, with 8 bases in the middle.

CDR3 residues: CASSLAVKDTQYF. In DNA, the CDR3 is TGTGCCAGCAGCTTGGCCGTGAAGGATACGCAGTATTTT. J is TRBJ2-3 and V is TRBV5-5, with D unresolved. CDR1 SGHKS and CDR2 YYEKEE come from the germline V gene (reference sequence). This CDR3 contains 13 residues. Trimming removed 0 bases at V and 6 bases at J, with 8 bases between.